The 21 T cell receptor beta chains below were found in one sample sequenced in a study of shared T cell receptors in the human thymus. The repertoire was sequenced with immunoSEQ multiplex PCR; TCRdb's copy has only in-frame clones and lacks some. The profile covers 550,000 to 800,000 clones, with approximately 85% appearing a single time and under 0.012% taken by the ten largest. This same sample was also taken into another study, of human thymus T cells.

The specimen was thymocytes. These receptor sequences come from a girl under three years old with a congenital heart defect.

The chain links TRBV5-4 to TRBJ2-5, with 8 bases identical to TRBD1. Germline lookup yields CDR1 SGHNT and CDR2 YYREEE (reference sequence). The CDR3 spans 15 residues. The V and J ends lost 2 bases and 3 bases, in that order; junction bases with no gene match: 6. The CDR3 coding sequence is TGTGCCAGCAGCTTCAACAGGGGGTGGGAAGAGACCCAGTACTTC. Protein product: CASSFNRGWEETQYF. Complete variable domain (other parts from reference TRBV5-4 and TRBJ2-5): ETGVTQSPTHLIKTRGQQVTLRCSSQSGHNTVSWYQQALGQGPQFIFQYYREEENGRGNFPPRFSGLQFPNYSSELNVNALELDDSALYLCASSFNRGWEETQYFGPGTRLLVL.

The genes are TRBV11-2 and TRBJ1-1; D is perhaps TRBD1 (6 bases). Germline values: CDR1 SGHAT, CDR2 FQNNGV. The V end lost 2 bases, the J end lost 1 base, and 11 bases lay between the germline ends. The CDR3 length is 15 residues. The CDR3 bases are TGTGCCAGCAGCTTACTCACGACAGGGAACACTGAAGCTTTCTTT. Translated, it gives CASSLLTTGNTEAFF. Full variable domain (outside the CDR3, taken from reference TRBV11-2 and TRBJ1-1): EAGVAQSPRYKIIEKRQSVAFWCNPISGHATLYWYQQILGQGPKLLIQFQNNGVVDDSQLPKDRFSAERLKGVDSTLKIQPAKLEDSAVYLCASSLLTTGNTEAFFGQGTRLTVV.

In nucleotides, the CDR3 is TGTGCCAGCAGGGTTAATGCGGGGGGACAAGAGACCCAGTACTTC. This gives the protein CASRVNAGGQETQYF. V is TRBV2 and J is TRBJ2-5; TRBD2 agrees at 8 bases. The germline V gene encodes CDR1 SNHLY and CDR2 FYNNEI. V shed 6 bases and J 2 bases; nucleotides not matched to a gene: 8. The CDR3 has 15 residues.

The chain has TRBV7-9 and TRBJ1-3; D is ambiguous. This CDR3 comprises 14 residues. The germline V gene has CDR1 SEHNR and CDR2 FQNEAQ (reference sequence). Trimming cost V 2 bases and J 4 bases, with 9 bases left between them. The CDR3 is CASSLKPRGNTIYF. In nucleotides, the CDR3 is TGTGCCAGCAGCTTAAAACCTAGAGGAAACACCATATATTTT.

This chain joins TRBV6-7 and TRBJ2-5, with a tentative D call TRBD1 (6 bases). TRBV6-7 is annotated as an ORF whose role is uncertain. V lost 4 bases to trimming and J lost 5 bases, with 23 bases between them. The CDR3 has 17 residues. CDR3 protein: CASSSRGKQGFLETQYF. The CDR3 DNA follows: TGTGCCAGCAGTTCCCGGGGAAAACAGGGTTTCTTGGAGACCCAGTACTTC.

The chain links TRBV9 to TRBJ2-1, with 7 nucleotides matching TRBD1. The CDR3 loop spans 17 amino acids. Unmatched junction bases numbered 14, after V lost 1 base and J lost 7 bases. Germline CDR1 and CDR2: SGDLS and YYNGEE. CDR3 sequence: CASSVKAHRGTGNEQFF. CDR3 nucleotides: TGTGCCAGCAGCGTAAAGGCACACAGGGGTACGGGAAATGAGCAGTTCTTC.

The rearrangement links TRBV29-1 to TRBJ2-7, with TRBD1 identical over 7 bases. Germline trimming cut 4 bases from V and 4 bases from J; bases unmatched to any gene: 7. The germline CDR1 and CDR2 sequences are SQVTM and ANQGSEA. CDR3 length equals 13 residues. This CDR3 reads CSVGYRGPYEQYF. Here the CDR3 DNA reads TGCAGCGTTGGGTACAGGGGCCCTTACGAGCAGTACTTC.

This clone was seen just once. The V call is TRBV9, the J call TRBJ2-5; 14 positions match TRBD2. V dropped 3 bases and J dropped 4; count of bases not matched to a gene: 8. Germline loops: CDR1 SGDLS, CDR2 YYNGEE. This CDR3 region has 17 residues. CDR3 residues: CASSEPTSGGAVETQYF. The CDR3 DNA sequence: TGTGCCAGCAGCGAGCCGACTAGCGGGGGGGCGGTAGAGACCCAGTACTTC.

The V and J genes are TRBV4-1 and TRBJ2-3; D gene uncertain. Germline V lookup: CDR1 MGHRA, CDR2 YSYEKL. The V end was cut by 2 bases, the J end by 2 bases, with 23 bases between. The CDR3 has 19 residues. This chain's CDR3 is CASSQSRKVNSTSTDTQYF. CDR3 sequence (DNA): TGCGCCAGCAGCCAAAGTAGGAAAGTAAACAGCACCTCCACAGATACGCAGTATTTT.

The chain links TRBV6-6 to TRBJ1-2; D not resolved. V lost 2 bases, J lost 8 bases, and 12 bases lay in between. This CDR3 is 13 amino acids long. Germline CDR1 reads MNHNY; CDR2 reads SVGAGI (reference sequence). The CDR3 sequence is CASSYDAEWGYTF. The DNA of the CDR3 is TGTGCCAGCAGTTACGACGCGGAGTGGGGCTACACCTTC.

The V and J genes are TRBV15 and TRBJ1-2; 9 bases align to TRBD1. The CDR3 has 16 residues. Trimming at V came to 0 bases and at J to 1 base, leaving 3 bases not matched to a gene. CDR1 LNHNV and CDR2 YYDKDF come from the germline V gene (reference sequence). Here the CDR3 reads CATSRDTGQGNYGYTF. The CDR3 DNA sequence: TGTGCCACCAGCAGAGATACGGGACAGGGTAACTATGGCTACACCTTC.

With regard to this clone: The junction and the germline gene differ at one end; a read error may be behind it. V usage is TRBV15 and J usage is TRBJ2-7, with TRBD1 matching over 7 bases. The V gene's germline CDR1 is LNHNV and CDR2 YYDKDF (reference sequence). The CDR3 covers 15 residues. Here the CDR3 reads CATSRSRDREYEQCF. CDR3 nucleotides: TGTGCCACCAGCAGAAGCCGGGACAGAGAATACGAGCAGTGCTTC.

V usage is TRBV9 and J usage is TRBJ1-6, with D possibly being TRBD1 (6 bases). The CDR3 runs to 14 residues. V lost 0 bases and J 7 bases, leaving 8 bases between the germline ends. CDR1 and CDR2 from the germline V gene are SGDLS and YYNGEE. CDR3: CASSVEQGNSPLHF. For the CDR3, the DNA is TGTGCCAGCAGCGTAGAACAGGGAAATTCACCCCTCCACTTT.

This chain uses TRBV6-7 with TRBJ1-5, with 12 bases fitting TRBD1. TRBV6-7 is annotated as an ORF whose role is uncertain. The CDR3 totals 18 residues. With V trimmed by 4 bases and J by 5 bases, 12 bases remained unmatched. Here the CDR3 reads CASSSPGTGGAGDQPQHF. The CDR3 nucleotides read TGTGCCAGCAGTTCCCCGGGGACAGGGGGCGCGGGGGATCAGCCCCAGCATTTT.

This rearrangement joins TRBV19 to TRBJ2-3; 8 nucleotides line up with TRBD2. The CDR3 loop spans 22 amino acids. Germline assignment: CDR1 LNHDA and CDR2 SQIVND (reference sequence). The junction had 23 bases not matched to a gene; V was cut back by 1 base and J by 2 bases. The CDR3 is CASSIGPQIAGRIHLPTDTQYF. The CDR3 nucleotides read TGTGCCAGTAGTATAGGCCCTCAGATAGCGGGGCGCATTCATTTACCCACAGATACGCAGTATTTT.

The chain uses TRBV29-1 and TRBJ1-2, with 9 bases fitting TRBD1. The V segment lost 6 bases and the J segment 0 bases; nucleotides outside the gene matches: 5. CDR1 is SQVTM, CDR2 ANQGSEA, per germline. The CDR3 spans 14 residues. The CDR3 sequence: CSVAGQGTNYGYTF. As DNA, the CDR3 is TGCAGCGTCGCCGGACAGGGGACTAACTATGGCTACACCTTC.

This chain uses TRBV4-2 with TRBJ1-1; D gene uncertain. Germline loops: CDR1 LGHNA, CDR2 YNFKEQ. The V and J ends lost 0 bases and 4 bases respectively, with 12 bases between them. CDR3 size: 15 residues. DNA for the CDR3: TGTGCCAGCAGCCAAGATGGAGCGAGTCCCACTGAAGCTTTCTTT. Its translation: CASSQDGASPTEAFF.

In nucleotides, the CDR3 is TGTGCCAGCAGCGTAGCCAGCGGGGACTACGAGCAGTACTTC. Translating it yields CASSVASGDYEQYF. This sequence joins TRBV9 and TRBJ2-7, with 7 bases that match TRBD2. The CDR3 runs 14 residues. Germline values: CDR1 SGDLS, CDR2 YYNGEE. V shed 0 bases, J shed 3 bases, and the junction held 3 bases outside the gene matches.

The chain couples TRBV9 to TRBJ2-3; TRBD2 matches 10 bases. CDR1 is SGDLS and CDR2 is YYNGEE in the germline V gene. The junction had 10 bases not matched to a gene; V was cut back by 3 bases and J by 6 bases. The CDR3 runs 16 residues. CDR3 nucleotides: TGTGCCAGCAGCGACGACGATAGCGGGGGGACCGATACGCAGTATTTT. Amino acid sequence: CASSDDDSGGTDTQYF. The whole variable domain, remainder taken from reference TRBV9 and TRBJ2-3, is DSGVTQTPKHLITATGQRVTLRCSPRSGDLSVYWYQQSLDQGLQFLIQYYNGEERAKGNILERFSAQQFPDLHSELNLSSLELGDSALYFCASSDDDSGGTDTQYFGPGTRLTVL.

The chain is built from TRBV27 and TRBJ1-5; 12 positions agree with TRBD1. Germline CDR1 is MNHEY and CDR2 is SMNVEV (reference sequence). The CDR3 extends over 17 amino acids. After removal of 3 bases from V and 9 bases from J, the junction contained 12 bases not matched to a gene. CDR3 protein: CASSFLWGQGAPGPQHF. CDR3 DNA sequence: TGTGCCAGCAGTTTTCTTTGGGGACAGGGGGCGCCGGGGCCCCAGCATTTT.

The V and J genes are TRBV4-1 and TRBJ2-3; 10 bases line up with TRBD2. In germline, CDR1 is MGHRA, CDR2 YSYEKL. With V trimmed by 3 bases and J by 6 bases, 9 bases remained unmatched. The CDR3 covers 16 residues. The CDR3 here is CASSHGTSVSLDTQYF. The DNA for the CDR3 is TGCGCCAGCAGCCACGGGACTAGCGTGTCGTTGGATACGCAGTATTTT.